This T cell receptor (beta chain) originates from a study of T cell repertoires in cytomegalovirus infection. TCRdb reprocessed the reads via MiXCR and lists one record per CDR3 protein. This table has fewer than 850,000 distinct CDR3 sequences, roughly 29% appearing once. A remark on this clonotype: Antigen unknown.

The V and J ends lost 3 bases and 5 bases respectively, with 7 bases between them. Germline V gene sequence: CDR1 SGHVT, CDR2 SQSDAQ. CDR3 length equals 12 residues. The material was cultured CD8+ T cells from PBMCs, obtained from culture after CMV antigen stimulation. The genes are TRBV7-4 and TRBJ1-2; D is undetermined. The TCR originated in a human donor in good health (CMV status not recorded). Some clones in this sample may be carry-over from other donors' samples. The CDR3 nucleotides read TGTGCCAGCAGCTTCCCCTCTTATGGCTACACCTTC. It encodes CASSFPSYGYTF.